This T cell receptor beta chain was identified in a study of human T cells and chemical hapten exposure listed by TCRdb under 2021. Regarding the research as a whole: For sensitization, 2% DPC in acetone was applied to a roughly 2 cm by roughly 2 cm area of upper inner arm skin. Blood was sampled from patients pre-sensitization (week 0) and at 2, 6 and about 24 weeks after DPC sensitization. Patch tests used Finn chambers with 0.01% DPC on the upper back, scored after 6 days by International Contact Dermatitis Research Group standards. Patients additionally received weekly therapeutic DPC doses to the scalp throughout the approximately 25-week study period. Libraries were combined into a pool for sequencing, and differences in TCR yield between samples came mainly from small differences in library volumes within the pool. In alopecia patients, the study followed how the peripheral blood TCR repertoire changed in vivo over primary and secondary sensitization to diphenylcyclopropenone (DPC), a hapten. Nearly 30 alopecia patients gave blood for TCR sequencing at one to four time points (pre-sensitization, 2, 6 and 24 weeks). Alopecia areata with under or over 50% scalp involvement, alopecia totalis and alopecia universalis were represented in the patient cohort, which was mostly female.

To prepare the library, RACE was applied. Sequenced using a NextSeq 500. Library preparation attached unique molecular identifiers to individual cDNA molecules for quantitative, reproducible TCR counting. Both TCR alpha and TCR beta chains were sequenced from each blood RNA sample. As for the authors' bioinformatics: Samples had a median of approximately 93,000 TCRs, with a range from about 23,224 to 750,000. V, J and CDR3 annotation of the TCR reads was carried out using the Decombinator software suite. To make PS versus PT1 abundance plots, every sample was subsampled to the same number of TCRs (28,000). TCRs were defined as expanded if absent before sensitization and observed at least eight times at the 2-week time point. TCRdb trimmed public reads at Q25 via fastp, called clones via MiXCR and kept in-frame beta chains. CDR3 protein duplicates are merged, each entry listing the most common genes and DNA. The V and J calls, along with clone size, are taken from TCRdb and not from the paper's own processing. The sample includes around 92,000 distinct CDR3 sequences, with roughly a tenth observed a single time. The biggest ten clones account for about 3% of the sample.

Study-wide conclusions, independent of this receptor: The number of TCRs above 1 in 1000 frequency did not change with DPC sensitization; there was no evidence of global repertoire structure alterations. Expanded TCRs formed significantly more large CDR3 similarity clusters than pre-sensitization or healthy control sets, consistent with antigen-driven responses. Because all patients had alopecia, a presumed autoimmune disease, the immune response of the patients might differ from that of healthy individuals. A positive correlation was found between the number of PT1 expanded TCRs and patch test score, with significance reached at thresholds 8, 16 and 32 but not 4. Repeated subsampling changed both the strength of the expansion versus patch-test correlation and the threshold at which the correlation became significant.

This clonotype was counted at least ten times. Its cognate antigen has yet to be identified. The input lacks base qualities; no much larger clone sits a single base away. In light of the paper, this sample's time point label describes: pre-sensitization, week 0. The sample's treatment or condition label, decoded: therapeutic diphenylcyclopropenone sensitization with weekly scalp DPC. At each patch-test visit, blood was drawn before the patch test was applied. Eligible patients were aged 18 to 70, diagnosed with alopecia, deemed suitable for DPC therapy, and excluded if pregnant. Unfractionated whole blood was collected in Tempus Blood RNA tubes, and total RNA was extracted from that blood. Compared with germline, V lacks 6 bases and J lacks 1 base; bases without a gene match: 9. The CDR3 runs 16 residues from the cysteine to the phenylalanine. Only the CDR3 part of the read is kept: 48 bases, read in frame from the first base. Looking up the germline V gene yields CDR1 MDHEN and CDR2 SYDVKM.

The sequencing here drew on whole blood, taken in connection with sensitization to the hapten diphenylcyclopropenone (DPC). The chain employs TRBV28 and TRBJ1-5; 7 bases in between match TRBD1. The receptor was derived from a woman in her fifties or sixties with alopecia areata. Some clones in this sample may be carry-over from other donors' samples. The CDR3: CASSPIGRGSNQPQHF. In nucleotide form, the sequence is TGTGCCAGCAGCCCGATAGGCAGGGGGAGCAATCAGCCCCAGCATTTT.